The table lists the clone carrying this T cell receptor beta chain with a few counts. Its specificity is unknown. The source of the sample is a study of T cell repertoires in cytomegalovirus infection. At the level of the study: HLA-B-restricted CMV epitopes that are well studied, plus recently identified HLA-C-restricted ones, were used by the study. Both a matching HLA type and CMV infection were indicated by public TCR beta signatures.

Findings of the study overall: HLA-C-restricted CMV-specific TCR beta clonotypes were dominant in the ex vivo response. Using cumulative public TCR beta family frequency, the authors identified those who carried CMV together with the relevant HLA.

In TCRdb, the reads were re-called with MiXCR into one record per CDR3 protein. There are 110,000 to 150,000 distinct CDR3 sequences in the sample; around 32% occur only once, and 45% to 60% lies in the top ten. This receptor was taken from a human donor in good health (CMV status not recorded). Some clones in this sample may be carry-over from other donors' samples. The specimen was CD8+ T cells from cultured PBMCs, collected from culture after CMV antigen stimulation.

The CDR3 here is CASSSGQGVSYEQYF. DNA for the CDR3: TGTGCCAGCAGCTCGGGACAGGGGGTCTCCTACGAGCAGTACTTC. V gene TRBV7-6 combines with J gene TRBJ2-7; TRBD1 matches at 11 bases. CDR3 length equals 15 residues. Losses at the gene ends were 4 bases for V and 0 bases for J; bases not matched to a gene: 2. Germline values: CDR1 SGHVS, CDR2 FNYEAQ.